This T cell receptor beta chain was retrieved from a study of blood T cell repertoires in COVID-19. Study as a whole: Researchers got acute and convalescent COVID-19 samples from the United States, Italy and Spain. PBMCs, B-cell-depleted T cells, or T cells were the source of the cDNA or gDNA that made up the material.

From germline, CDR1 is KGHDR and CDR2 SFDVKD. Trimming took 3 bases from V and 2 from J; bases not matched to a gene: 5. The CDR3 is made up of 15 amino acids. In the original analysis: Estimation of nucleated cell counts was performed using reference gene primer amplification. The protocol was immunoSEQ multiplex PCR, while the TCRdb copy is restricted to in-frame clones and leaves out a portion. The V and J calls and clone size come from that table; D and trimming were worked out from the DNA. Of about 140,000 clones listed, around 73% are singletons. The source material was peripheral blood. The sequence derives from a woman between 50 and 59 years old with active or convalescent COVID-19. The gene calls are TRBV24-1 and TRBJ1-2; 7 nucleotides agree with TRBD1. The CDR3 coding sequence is TGTGCCACCAGTGATCTACGGGACAGCAACTATGGCTACACCTTC. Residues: CATSDLRDSNYGYTF.